This T cell receptor (beta chain) derives from a study of T-cell memory formation after mild COVID-19. There are a few counts of this clonotype. Germline CDR1 is LGHDT and CDR2 is YNNKEL (reference sequence). V gave up 6 bases and J gave up 0 bases; unmatched junction bases: 16. The CDR3 loop spans 19 amino acids. TCRdb recomputed calls from the 5' RACE reads with MiXCR, one row per CDR3 protein. The data hold hundreds of thousands of distinct CDR3 sequences, with just over 20% observed a single time. This chain uses TRBV3-1 with TRBJ1-4, with TRBD1 matching 7 bases. Sample: PBMCs or a T cell subset sorted from them (not recorded which). The receptor's source is an adult woman who had mild COVID-19 (a few samples of this study predate the infection). Cell type and time point are not known. The DNA for the CDR3 is TGTGCCAGCAGGAACACCGGGACAGATTCTATTGCAACTAATGAAAAACTGTTTTTT. It is translated as CASRNTGTDSIATNEKLFF.